Listed below are T cell receptor beta chains from one sample, sequenced in a study of T cell responses to AZD1222 COVID-19 vaccine. Profiled with immunoSEQ multiplex PCR; TCRdb holds only in-frame clones, not every one. The sample shows 100,000 or so clones, roughly 89% of them seen only once. The sample here was peripheral blood, taken 28 days after the second AZD1222 dose. The source is an adult who received the AZD1222 COVID-19 vaccine. The CDR3 runs from the conserved cysteine through the conserved F or W. The order of the fields is CDR3 DNA, CDR3 protein, J gene, D gene, clone size, V gene. A D gene is named only where the DNA matches it firmly. Rows may omit the clone size; those that give it use once, few, many or a size class.

CDR3 DNA: TGCGCCAGCAGCCGGGGACTAGCGGGAGGACCCTACGAGCAGTACTTC; CDR3 protein: CASSRGLAGGPYEQYF; J gene: TRBJ2-7; D gene: TRBD2; clone size: .; V gene: TRBV5-1
CDR3 DNA: TGTGCCAGCAGTTTAGAAAGCCCGGTCACCTTC; CDR3 protein: CASSLESPVTF; J gene: TRBJ1-2; D gene: .; clone size: .; V gene: TRBV12-3/TRBV12-4
CDR3 DNA: TGTGCCAGCAGTTACTCATCCGGGGTCGCCTACTATGGCTACACCTTC; CDR3 protein: CASSYSSGVAYYGYTF; J gene: TRBJ1-2; D gene: .; clone size: .; V gene: TRBV6-5
CDR3 DNA: TGCGCCAGCAGCCAAGATTTTACAGCGGGAGTTGAGACCCAGTACTTC; CDR3 protein: CASSQDFTAGVETQYF; J gene: TRBJ2-5; D gene: TRBD2; clone size: .; V gene: TRBV4-1
CDR3 DNA: TGCGCCAGCAGCCAAACTAGCGGGAGAAGGGCAGATACGCAGTATTTT; CDR3 protein: CASSQTSGRRADTQYF; J gene: TRBJ2-3; D gene: TRBD2; clone size: .; V gene: TRBV4-3
CDR3 DNA: TGTGCCAGCAGCTTACCAGGCCGGGGGTCAGAGCAGTACTTC; CDR3 protein: CASSLPGRGSEQYF; J gene: TRBJ2-7; D gene: .; clone size: .; V gene: TRBV11-2
CDR3 DNA: TGTGCCAGCAGCCTAGCGGGAGCCTACGAGCAGTACTTC; CDR3 protein: CASSLAGAYEQYF; J gene: TRBJ2-7; D gene: TRBD2; clone size: .; V gene: TRBV6-5
CDR3 DNA: TGTGCCAGCAGCTTAAGCGGGAGTAGAACAGATACGCAGTATTTT; CDR3 protein: CASSLSGSRTDTQYF; J gene: TRBJ2-3; D gene: TRBD2; clone size: .; V gene: TRBV7-2
CDR3 DNA: TGTGCCATCAGTGAGTCCATTAGCGGGTCGATAACGTCCTACGAGCAGTACTTC; CDR3 protein: CAISESISGSITSYEQYF; J gene: TRBJ2-7; D gene: TRBD2; clone size: .; V gene: TRBV10-3
CDR3 DNA: TGTGCCAGCAGCTCCGGGACTAGCGGATACAATGAGCAGTTCTTC; CDR3 protein: CASSSGTSGYNEQFF; J gene: TRBJ2-1; D gene: TRBD2; clone size: .; V gene: TRBV7-2
CDR3 DNA: TGTGCCAGCAGCTTAACAGCGGGAGGACTCTCGTCGGCCTACGAGCAGTACTTC; CDR3 protein: CASSLTAGGLSSAYEQYF; J gene: TRBJ2-7; D gene: TRBD2; clone size: .; V gene: TRBV7-2
CDR3 DNA: TGTGCCAGCTCACCACTGGGTAGCGGGAAGACAGATACGCAGTATTTT; CDR3 protein: CASSPLGSGKTDTQYF; J gene: TRBJ2-3; D gene: TRBD2; clone size: .; V gene: TRBV18
CDR3 DNA: TGTGCCAGCAGTCACCCTCTAGGGCGCCCCACAGATACGCAGTATTTT; CDR3 protein: CASSHPLGRPTDTQYF; J gene: TRBJ2-3; D gene: .; clone size: .; V gene: TRBV28
CDR3 DNA: TGTGCCAGCAGGCTCAGGGATAGCAATCAGCCCCAGCATTTT; CDR3 protein: CASRLRDSNQPQHF; J gene: TRBJ1-5; D gene: .; clone size: .; V gene: TRBV7-2
CDR3 DNA: TGTGCCAGCAGCCTGGACACTGAAGCTTTCTTT; CDR3 protein: CASSLDTEAFF; J gene: TRBJ1-1; D gene: .; clone size: .; V gene: TRBV21-1
CDR3 DNA: TGTGCCAGCAGCCCGAGGGCGGATTACAATGAGCAGTTCTTC; CDR3 protein: CASSPRADYNEQFF; J gene: TRBJ2-1; D gene: .; clone size: .; V gene: TRBV7-3
CDR3 DNA: TGTGCCAGTAGGGCCACCCCCTATGGGGACACTGAAGCTTTCTTT; CDR3 protein: CASRATPYGDTEAFF; J gene: TRBJ1-1; D gene: .; clone size: .; V gene: TRBV2
CDR3 DNA: TGCGCCAGCACCTGGACTAGCCCAAAAATCGGCGAGCAGTACTTC; CDR3 protein: CASTWTSPKIGEQYF; J gene: TRBJ2-7; D gene: TRBD2; clone size: .; V gene: TRBV5-1
CDR3 DNA: TGTGCCAGCAGCACCGGGTTCTCGGCTTACGAGCAGTACTTC; CDR3 protein: CASSTGFSAYEQYF; J gene: TRBJ2-7; D gene: .; clone size: few; V gene: TRBV7-9
CDR3 DNA: TGTGCCAGCAGCTTAGGGAGAGCAAGCTCCTACGAGCAGTACTTC; CDR3 protein: CASSLGRASSYEQYF; J gene: TRBJ2-7; D gene: .; clone size: .; V gene: TRBV7-2
CDR3 DNA: TGTGCCAGTACCGCCGGGGACAGGGACGGGGAAAAACTGTTTTTT; CDR3 protein: CASTAGDRDGEKLFF; J gene: TRBJ1-4; D gene: TRBD1; clone size: .; V gene: TRBV19
CDR3 DNA: TGTGCCAGCAGTTCGTGGACTGAAGCTTTCTTT; CDR3 protein: CASSSWTEAFF; J gene: TRBJ1-1; D gene: .; clone size: few; V gene: TRBV14
CDR3 DNA: TGTGCCAGCAGCCCGAATTTCAATCAGCCCCAGCATTTT; CDR3 protein: CASSPNFNQPQHF; J gene: TRBJ1-5; D gene: .; clone size: .; V gene: TRBV7-2
CDR3 DNA: TGTGCCATCAGTGAGTCTGGGGAGCAGTACTTC; CDR3 protein: CAISESGEQYF; J gene: TRBJ2-7; D gene: .; clone size: .; V gene: TRBV10-3
CDR3 DNA: TGTGCCACCAGTGATTTTAGCGGGGGCCCCACAGATACGCAGTATTTT; CDR3 protein: CATSDFSGGPTDTQYF; J gene: TRBJ2-3; D gene: TRBD2; clone size: .; V gene: TRBV24-1
CDR3 DNA: TGTGCCAGCAGCCAAACGGGGTTGGAGGGCTACACCTTC; CDR3 protein: CASSQTGLEGYTF; J gene: TRBJ1-2; D gene: .; clone size: .; V gene: TRBV27
CDR3 DNA: TGTGCCAGCAGCCTGACGGAGACCCAGTACTTC; CDR3 protein: CASSLTETQYF; J gene: TRBJ2-5; D gene: .; clone size: .; V gene: TRBV28
CDR3 DNA: TGTGCCATCAGTGAGTACGACGAGCAGTACTTC; CDR3 protein: CAISEYDEQYF; J gene: TRBJ2-7; D gene: .; clone size: .; V gene: TRBV10-3
CDR3 DNA: TGTGCCAGCAGCCAAGGGGGCGCGAGGGAGACCCAGTACTTC; CDR3 protein: CASSQGGARETQYF; J gene: TRBJ2-5; D gene: TRBD1; clone size: .; V gene: TRBV28
CDR3 DNA: TGTGCCACCAGCCACGAAGGGGGAGAAATATCTAGCACAGATACGCAGTATTTT; CDR3 protein: CATSHEGGEISSTDTQYF; J gene: TRBJ2-3; D gene: .; clone size: .; V gene: TRBV15
CDR3 DNA: TGTGCCAGCAGCCGTGTGACTAGCGAAGCCGGGGAGCTGTTTTTT; CDR3 protein: CASSRVTSEAGELFF; J gene: TRBJ2-2; D gene: TRBD2; clone size: .; V gene: TRBV5-4
CDR3 DNA: TGTGCCAGTAGTATAGATCATCCAGGAAATCAGCCCCAGCATTTT; CDR3 protein: CASSIDHPGNQPQHF; J gene: TRBJ1-5; D gene: .; clone size: once; V gene: TRBV19
CDR3 DNA: TGCGCCAGCAGCCAAGGACAAGGCCTTAATGAAAAACTGTTTTTT; CDR3 protein: CASSQGQGLNEKLFF; J gene: TRBJ1-4; D gene: .; clone size: .; V gene: TRBV4-1
CDR3 DNA: TGCGCCAGCAGCTTGGCCCTAGCGGGAGGCTCTGAGACCCAGTACTTC; CDR3 protein: CASSLALAGGSETQYF; J gene: TRBJ2-5; D gene: TRBD2; clone size: .; V gene: TRBV5-1
CDR3 DNA: TGTGCCTGGAGTGTAACAGGGGTTGGAAACACCATATATTTT; CDR3 protein: CAWSVTGVGNTIYF; J gene: TRBJ1-3; D gene: TRBD1; clone size: .; V gene: TRBV30
CDR3 DNA: TGTGCCAGCAATCCTACAGGGAGACGAGACACCATATATTTT; CDR3 protein: CASNPTGRRDTIYF; J gene: TRBJ1-3; D gene: .; clone size: .; V gene: TRBV28
CDR3 DNA: TGTGCCAGCAGTTTCGCAGAGACCCAGTACTTC; CDR3 protein: CASSFAETQYF; J gene: TRBJ2-5; D gene: .; clone size: once; V gene: TRBV12-3/TRBV12-4
CDR3 DNA: TGTGCCAGCTCACCGCCGGGACTAGCGGGAGGGGGCGAGCAGTACTTC; CDR3 protein: CASSPPGLAGGGEQYF; J gene: TRBJ2-7; D gene: TRBD2; clone size: .; V gene: TRBV18
CDR3 DNA: TGTGCCAGTAGTGAACAGGGTTCGGTGTCCGGGGAGCTGTTTTTT; CDR3 protein: CASSEQGSVSGELFF; J gene: TRBJ2-2; D gene: .; clone size: once; V gene: TRBV19
CDR3 DNA: TGTGCCAGCAGCTTTCTTAGTGGGATAGCCCACGAGCAGTACTTC; CDR3 protein: CASSFLSGIAHEQYF; J gene: TRBJ2-7; D gene: .; clone size: .; V gene: TRBV28
CDR3 DNA: TGTGCCAGCAGCCCCCCGTCCGCCGGTCCCTACGAGCAGTACTTC; CDR3 protein: CASSPPSAGPYEQYF; J gene: TRBJ2-7; D gene: .; clone size: .; V gene: TRBV7-6
CDR3 DNA: TGTGCCAGCAGTTTATTCGGGGCAGGGAGGTCCTACGAGCAGTACTTC; CDR3 protein: CASSLFGAGRSYEQYF; J gene: TRBJ2-7; D gene: .; clone size: once; V gene: TRBV28
CDR3 DNA: TGTGCCAGCAGTTTATCGTTGGCAGGGACCAGCACTGAAGCTTTCTTT; CDR3 protein: CASSLSLAGTSTEAFF; J gene: TRBJ1-1; D gene: .; clone size: .; V gene: TRBV27
CDR3 DNA: TGTGCCAGTTCGACAGGGGTTATAGCCAAAAACATTCAGTACTTC; CDR3 protein: CASSTGVIAKNIQYF; J gene: TRBJ2-4; D gene: TRBD1; clone size: .; V gene: TRBV6-6
CDR3 DNA: TGCGCCAGCAGTGATGGCTACGAGCAGTACTTC; CDR3 protein: CASSDGYEQYF; J gene: TRBJ2-7; D gene: .; clone size: .; V gene: TRBV10-1
CDR3 DNA: TGTGCCAGCAGCGCAGATCCGACAATTGATGAGCAGTTCTTC; CDR3 protein: CASSADPTIDEQFF; J gene: TRBJ2-1; D gene: .; clone size: few; V gene: TRBV9
CDR3 DNA: TGTGCCAGCAGACTCGGGCTTTTGGGCAATCAGCCCCAGCATTTT; CDR3 protein: CASRLGLLGNQPQHF; J gene: TRBJ1-5; D gene: .; clone size: .; V gene: TRBV6-5
CDR3 DNA: TGTGCCAGCAGTGACTCGTTACGGGGGCAGGATGAGCAGTTCTTC; CDR3 protein: CASSDSLRGQDEQFF; J gene: TRBJ2-1; D gene: .; clone size: .; V gene: TRBV6-4
CDR3 DNA: TGTGCCAGCAGCTCAGGACAGGGGGCTCGGTACGAGCAGTACTTC; CDR3 protein: CASSSGQGARYEQYF; J gene: TRBJ2-7; D gene: TRBD1; clone size: once; V gene: TRBV6-5
CDR3 DNA: TGTGCCAGCAGGGGTGGAGAGAGGGTTGGGGCCTACAATGAGCAGTTCTTC; CDR3 protein: CASRGGERVGAYNEQFF; J gene: TRBJ2-1; D gene: .; clone size: .; V gene: TRBV5-6
CDR3 DNA: TGTGCCAGCAGTACCCGGGGGCATCAGCCCCAGCATTTT; CDR3 protein: CASSTRGHQPQHF; J gene: TRBJ1-5; D gene: .; clone size: .; V gene: TRBV27
CDR3 DNA: TGTGCCAGCAGTTTGTTCATGAGCGGGAGGGCCTACGAGCAGTACTTC; CDR3 protein: CASSLFMSGRAYEQYF; J gene: TRBJ2-7; D gene: TRBD2; clone size: few; V gene: TRBV28
CDR3 DNA: TGCGCCAGCAGCCCAGGGCAGTACACAGATACGCAGTATTTT; CDR3 protein: CASSPGQYTDTQYF; J gene: TRBJ2-3; D gene: .; clone size: .; V gene: TRBV5-1
CDR3 DNA: TGTGCCAGCAGCCTTGGACTAGCGGGTCCTGCGTACGAGCAGTACTTC; CDR3 protein: CASSLGLAGPAYEQYF; J gene: TRBJ2-7; D gene: TRBD2; clone size: .; V gene: TRBV7-2
CDR3 DNA: TGTGCCAGCACCCGGGATTCACCCCTCCACTTT; CDR3 protein: CASTRDSPLHF; J gene: TRBJ1-6; D gene: .; clone size: once; V gene: TRBV6-5
CDR3 DNA: TGTGCCAGCAGTCCTGTGACTAGATACAATGAGCAGTTCTTC; CDR3 protein: CASSPVTRYNEQFF; J gene: TRBJ2-1; D gene: .; clone size: .; V gene: TRBV28
CDR3 DNA: TGCGCCAGCAGCTTGACCGAGGTCAGCGATACGCAGTATTTT; CDR3 protein: CASSLTEVSDTQYF; J gene: TRBJ2-3; D gene: .; clone size: .; V gene: TRBV11-3
CDR3 DNA: TGTGCCACCAGTGATACCCTTTTGGGCAATGAGCAGTTCTTC; CDR3 protein: CATSDTLLGNEQFF; J gene: TRBJ2-1; D gene: .; clone size: .; V gene: TRBV24-1
CDR3 DNA: TGTGCCAGCAGTGAATCGCCGGTCTCCTACGAGCAGTACTTC; CDR3 protein: CASSESPVSYEQYF; J gene: TRBJ2-7; D gene: .; clone size: .; V gene: TRBV25-1
CDR3 DNA: TGTGCCAGCAGCTGGGTGACTAGCGGGAACACCGGGGAGCTGTTTTTT; CDR3 protein: CASSWVTSGNTGELFF; J gene: TRBJ2-2; D gene: TRBD2; clone size: .; V gene: TRBV11-2